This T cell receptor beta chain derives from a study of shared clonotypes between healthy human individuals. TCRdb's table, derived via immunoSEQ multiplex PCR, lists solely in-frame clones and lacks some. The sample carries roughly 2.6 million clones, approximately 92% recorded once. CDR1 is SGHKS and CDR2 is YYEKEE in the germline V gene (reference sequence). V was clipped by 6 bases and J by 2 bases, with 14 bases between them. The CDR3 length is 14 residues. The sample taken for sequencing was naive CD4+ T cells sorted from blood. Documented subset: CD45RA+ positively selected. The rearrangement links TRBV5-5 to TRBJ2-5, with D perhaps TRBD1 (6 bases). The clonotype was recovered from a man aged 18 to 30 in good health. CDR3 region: CASTLMTGQETQYF. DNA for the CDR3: TGTGCCAGCACTTTGATGACAGGACAAGAGACCCAGTACTTC.